The 8 T cell receptor beta chains below were found in one sample sequenced in a study of OX40 agonist ivuxolimab in advanced cancers. Generated by immunoSEQ multiplex PCR, the TCRdb table keeps only in-frame clones and is missing some. The table has tens of thousands of clones, just over 90% seen once. Sample: CD4+ or CD8+ T cells sorted from blood, taken in a trial of the OX40 agonist ivuxolimab. The receptors stem from an adult with an advanced solid tumor such as melanoma, head and neck, liver or kidney cancer.

This chain links TRBV9 with TRBJ2-1, with no clear D. This CDR3 has 14 residues. CDR1 is SGDLS, CDR2 YYNGEE, per germline. V lost 2 bases and J 8 bases, leaving 14 bases between the germline ends. CDR3 DNA: TGTGCCAGCAGCGTGACCTTTTCGCCCGATGAGCAGTTCTTC. Its protein product is CASSVTFSPDEQFF.

The V call is TRBV7-9, the J call TRBJ1-5; a weak D match, TRBD1 (6 bases). The CDR3 runs 15 residues. The V end was cut by 6 bases, the J end by 1 base, with 13 bases between. Germline CDR1 SEHNR, CDR2 FQNEAQ (reference sequence). CDR3 sequence reads: CASSSKGGSNQPQHF. DNA for the CDR3: TGTGCCAGCAGTTCCAAGGGGGGGAGCAATCAGCCCCAGCATTTT.

The chain carries TRBV27 and TRBJ2-7, with a weak D call TRBD1 (7 bases). Germline CDR1 and CDR2: MNHEY and SMNVEV (reference sequence). Deletions cut 3 bases from V and 3 bases from J, with 15 bases between. The CDR3 sequence is 15 residues long. CDR3: CASSLGAGGFYEQYF. The CDR3 nucleotides are TGTGCCAGCAGTTTGGGTGCAGGGGGGTTCTACGAGCAGTACTTC.

The rearrangement joins TRBV11-2 to TRBJ2-5; D gene unclear. V dropped 3 bases and J dropped 4 bases, with 9 bases sitting between them. Germline lookup yields CDR1 SGHAT and CDR2 FQNNGV. The CDR3 extends over 13 amino acids. CDR3: CASSLERPETQYF. The CDR3, as DNA: TGTGCCAGCAGCTTGGAGAGACCAGAGACCCAGTACTTC.

CDR3: CASSQDPAGEYYGYTF. The CDR3 DNA reads TGCGCCAGCAGCCAAGATCCAGCAGGGGAATATTATGGCTACACCTTC. This chain joins TRBV4-1 and TRBJ1-2; perhaps TRBD1 as D (6 bases). CDR3 length: 16 amino acids. Trimming took 0 bases from V and 5 from J, leaving 16 bases between them. Germline loops: CDR1 MGHRA, CDR2 YSYEKL.

The chain has TRBV19 and TRBJ2-7; maybe TRBD2 (7 bases). Trimming left V 6 bases short and J 0 bases short, with 21 bases between. The length of the CDR3 is 17 residues. Germline lookup yields CDR1 LNHDA and CDR2 SQIVND (reference sequence). DNA of the CDR3: TGTGCCAGTAGCAATGTGTTGGAGGGGGGGTCCTCCTACGAGCAGTACTTC. This sequence encodes CASSNVLEGGSSYEQYF.

The chain has TRBV28 and TRBJ1-4; 8 nucleotides agree with TRBD1. J lost 7 bases, V lost 2 bases, and 6 bases had no gene match. The V gene's germline CDR1 is MDHEN and CDR2 SYDVKM. This CDR3 comprises 15 residues. The CDR3 coding sequence is TGTGCCAGCAGTTTAGACAGGGGCTCCGGTGAAAAACTGTTTTTT. It codes for CASSLDRGSGEKLFF.

Comment on this clone: A read error may produce the germline difference seen at one junction end. This chain links TRBV6-6 with TRBJ1-1; 9 bases map to TRBD1. Germline V gene sequence: CDR1 MNHNY, CDR2 SVGAGI (reference sequence). The CDR3 runs 13 residues. CDR3 residues: CASTRQGGTEAFF. The CDR3 DNA is TGTGCAAGCACGAGACAGGGGGGCACTGAAGCTTTCTTT.